The 19 T cell receptor beta chains given below trace back to one sample, sequenced in a study of CD8 T cells in ankylosing spondylitis. A single record per CDR3 protein comes from TCRdb applying MiXCR to the 5' RACE reads. Here the sample spans about 360,000 distinct CDR3 sequences, 20% to 25% being singletons. The sequenced material came from blood, either unsorted or a sorted T cell fraction (not recorded which). These receptors were taken from a male donor with ankylosing spondylitis or in good health (not recorded which).

This clonotype has more than one count but fewer than ten. J is TRBJ2-7 and V is TRBV3-1; D is ambiguous. The germline gives CDR1 LGHDT, CDR2 YNNKEL (reference sequence). V was cut by 0 bases and J by 0 bases, with 9 bases left in between. The CDR3 has 15 residues. Here the CDR3 reads CASSQDLASSYEQYF. CDR3 nucleotide sequence: TGTGCCAGCAGCCAAGATCTTGCCAGCTCCTACGAGCAGTACTTC.

The table lists this clonotype with many counts. The junction differs from germline at one of its ends, possibly a read error. The chain recombines TRBV27 with TRBJ2-2, with TRBD1 as a possible D gene (5 bases). Germline loops: CDR1 MNHEY, CDR2 SMNVEV (reference sequence). The CDR3 covers 13 residues. In DNA, the CDR3 is TGCGCCAGCAGCTTGTCAGGGACCGGGGAGCTGTTTTTT. The encoded protein is CASSLSGTGELFF.

The sample holds a few counts of this clonotype. The CDR3 loop is CSATQGSSPSSYEQYF. Written as DNA, the CDR3 is TGCAGTGCTACCCAGGGTAGTAGTCCGAGCTCCTACGAGCAGTACTTC. The J gene is TRBJ2-7, the V gene TRBV20-1, with D maybe TRBD1 (5 bases). V gave up 4 bases and J gave up 0 bases, with 19 bases separating them. In germline, CDR1 is DFQATT, CDR2 SNEGSKA (reference sequence). The CDR3 sequence is 16 residues long.

In nucleotides, the CDR3 is TGTGCCTGGAGTTTGGCAGGGATCACAGATACGCAGTATTTT. It yields the protein CAWSLAGITDTQYF. This sequence joins TRBV30 and TRBJ2-3; maybe TRBD1 (5 bases). Germline-derived CDR1 and CDR2 are GTSNPN and SVGIG (reference sequence). CDR3 length equals 14 residues. V dropped 2 bases and J dropped 2 bases, with 11 bases sitting between them.

This clonotype was picked up a small number of times. The chain joins TRBV4-1 to TRBJ2-3, with 10 bases that match TRBD2. Unmatched junction bases numbered 8, after V lost 4 bases and J lost 4 bases. CDR3 length: 16 residues. Germline V gives CDR1 MGHRA, CDR2 YSYEKL. The CDR3 sequence: CASSPRVAGGSDTQYF. In DNA, the CDR3 is TGCGCCAGCAGCCCCCGGGTAGCGGGGGGATCAGATACGCAGTATTTT.

The chain is built from TRBV3-1 and TRBJ1-6; no clear D gene. Germline CDR1 LGHDT, CDR2 YNNKEL (reference sequence). CDR3 length equals 18 residues. Trimming pared 1 base from V and 0 bases from J, leaving 13 bases between. DNA of the CDR3: TGTGCCAGCAGCCAAGTAGGGCCAGCGAGCTCCTATAATTCACCCCTCCACTTT. This gives the protein CASSQVGPASSYNSPLHF.

This clonotype occurred many times. The V and J genes are TRBV29-1 and TRBJ2-5, with D possibly being TRBD2 (5 bases). This CDR3 has 13 amino acids. The ends were cut back, 4 bases at V and 1 base at J, with 10 bases in the middle. Germline CDR1 and CDR2: SQVTM and ANQGSEA. The CDR3 DNA reads TGCAGCGTTGTCCCGGACTCCCAAGAGACCCAGTACTTC. It yields the protein CSVVPDSQETQYF.

This clonotype was detected ten times or more. The junction departs from germline at one end; a sequencing error may be responsible. Here the CDR3 reads CASSLGFNEQFF. For the CDR3, the DNA is TGTGCCAGCAGTTTAGGGTTCAATGAGCAGTTCTTC. The chain joins TRBV7-2 to TRBJ2-1, with D unclear. CDR1 is SGHTA and CDR2 is FQGNSA in the germline V gene. The CDR3 runs 12 residues.

V usage is TRBV7-9 and J usage is TRBJ2-1; D could derive from TRBD1 or TRBD2 (6 bases each). The CDR3 extends over 15 amino acids. The germline V and J ends were trimmed by 4 bases and 7 bases, with 17 bases remaining between them. CDR1 SEHNR and CDR2 FQNEAQ come from the germline V gene (reference sequence). CDR3 DNA sequence: TGTGCCAGCAGCTCCGACAGGACCCGGGGGAATGAGCAGTTCTTC. This gives the protein CASSSDRTRGNEQFF.

The chain links TRBV10-3 to TRBJ2-3; 8 nucleotides line up with TRBD1. This CDR3 comprises 18 residues. J was trimmed by 1 base and V by 0 bases; bases with no gene match: 9. Germline CDR1 and CDR2: ENHRY and SYGVKD. The CDR3 reads CAISESETGAKGTDTQYF. Written as DNA, the CDR3 is TGTGCCATCAGTGAGTCTGAGACAGGGGCGAAAGGCACAGATACGCAGTATTTT.

The chain carries TRBV10-3 and TRBJ2-7; 8 bases agree with TRBD2. J lost 3 bases, V lost 10 bases, and 14 bases had no gene match. The germline gives CDR1 ENHRY, CDR2 SYGVKD. The CDR3 is 15 amino acids. The CDR3 reads CATEGEAGAYYEQYF. CDR3 DNA sequence: TGTGCCACCGAGGGTGAAGCGGGGGCCTACTACGAGCAGTACTTC.

The chain has TRBV14 and TRBJ2-7; no clear D gene. Germline V lookup: CDR1 SGHDN, CDR2 FVKESK. Trimming removed 2 bases at V and 3 bases at J, with 11 bases between. CDR3 size: 14 residues. The CDR3 DNA follows: TGTGCCAGCAGCCAACGGCCTCCTTTCTACGAGCAGTACTTC. Protein product: CASSQRPPFYEQYF. The full variable domain, in which reference TRBV14 and TRBJ2-7 provide the parts outside the CDR3, is EAGVTQFPSHSVIEKGQTVTLRCDPISGHDNLYWYRRVMGKEIKFLLHFVKESKQDESGMPNNRFLAERTGGTYSTLKVQPAELEDSGVYFCASSQRPPFYEQYFGPGTRLTVT.

This clonotype was observed a handful of times. This chain joins TRBV6-5 and TRBJ2-3; D not resolved. The CDR3 sequence is 13 residues long. Germline CDR1 reads MNHEY; CDR2 reads SVGAGI. V lost 4 bases and J lost 1, with 6 bases in between. CDR3 in DNA: TGTGCCAGCAGTTCCCACCGCACAGATACGCAGTATTTT. As protein: CASSSHRTDTQYF.

With regard to this clonotype: The germline gene is not matched at one end of the junction; a read error may be the cause. The rearrangement joins TRBV7-7 to TRBJ2-7; 11 nucleotides agree with TRBD1. There are 15 residues in the CDR3. Germline V lookup: CDR1 SSHAT, CDR2 FNYEAQ (reference sequence). The CDR3 protein is CASSLGQGAWDEQYF. Here the CDR3 DNA reads TGTGCTAGCAGCTTAGGACAGGGGGCCTGGGACGAGCAGTACTTC.

The genes are TRBV12-3 or TRBV12-4 and TRBJ2-1; 10 bases are a match to TRBD2. The V and J ends lost 7 bases and 9 bases, in that order; junction bases with no gene match: 6. The CDR3 has 13 amino acids. The CDR3 loop is CASKPSGGGEQFF. The CDR3 DNA reads TGTGCCAGCAAGCCTAGCGGGGGAGGTGAGCAGTTCTTC.

The rearrangement uses TRBV28 and TRBJ2-7; D is uncertain. The CDR3 is 14 amino acids. Germline CDR1 reads MDHEN; CDR2 reads SYDVKM. The V end was cut by 2 bases, the J end by 1 base, with 9 bases between. The CDR3 DNA is TGTGCCAGCAGTTTAACAGCCGGATCCTACGAGCAGTACTTC. It encodes CASSLTAGSYEQYF. Variable domain in full (rest from reference TRBV28 and TRBJ2-7): DVKVTQSSRYLVKRTGEKVFLECVQDMDHENMFWYRQDPGLGLRLIYFSYDVKMKEKGDIPEGYSVSREKKERFSLILESASTNQTSMYLCASSLTAGSYEQYFGPGTRLTVT.

This clonotype appeared a few times. The chain has TRBV12-3 or TRBV12-4 and TRBJ1-1; 12 nucleotides match TRBD1. Trimming removed 3 bases from V and 14 bases from J; junction bases left unmatched: 13. CDR3 length: 15 residues. As DNA, the CDR3 is TGTGCCAGCAGTTTTACCGGGACAGGGGGCCCCGGTTCATTCTTT. Translating gives CASSFTGTGGPGSFF.

This clonotype was detected only a few times. This chain connects TRBV27 to TRBJ2-7; unclear D gene. The length of the CDR3 is 13 residues. V gave up 4 bases and J gave up 2 bases, with 9 bases separating them. Germline loops: CDR1 MNHEY, CDR2 SMNVEV (reference sequence). The DNA for the CDR3 is TGTGCCAGCAGTTATAGAGAGCCCTACGAGCAGTACTTC. Residues: CASSYREPYEQYF.

Only a few counts were recorded for this clonotype. This chain links TRBV12-3 or TRBV12-4 with TRBJ1-4; D call uncertain. The CDR3 loop spans 12 amino acids. V lost 2 bases and J 8 bases, leaving 6 bases between the germline ends. CDR3 in DNA: TGTGCCAGCAGTTTACTGTCGGAAAAACTGTTTTTT. Its protein is CASSLLSEKLFF.